Shown below are 24 T cell receptor beta chains from a single sample sequenced in a study of CD8 T cells in ankylosing spondylitis. MiXCR was run by TCRdb on the 5' RACE reads, yielding one entry per CDR3 protein. The profile shows 250,000 to 400,000 distinct CDR3 sequences, around 10% of them singletons. Input material: blood, either unsorted or a sorted T cell fraction (not recorded which). The source of these receptors is a female donor with ankylosing spondylitis or in good health (not recorded which).

This clonotype was counted a few times. The chain couples TRBV5-5 to TRBJ1-4, with a tentative D call TRBD1 (6 bases). CDR1 and CDR2 from the germline V gene are SGHKS and YYEKEE (reference sequence). This CDR3 has 16 amino acids. The ends were cut back, 4 bases at V and 0 bases at J, with 13 bases in the middle. The CDR3 coding sequence is TGTGCCAGCAGCCCCTGGGGGCGGACAACTAATGAAAAACTGTTTTTT. As protein: CASSPWGRTTNEKLFF.

The chain recombines TRBV7-2 with TRBJ2-3; D is ambiguous. The CDR3 length is 16 residues. Germline V lookup: CDR1 SGHTA, CDR2 FQGNSA. V shed 2 bases and J shed 4 bases, with 16 bases lying between them. Here the CDR3 reads CASSLTNGCSSDTQYF. The CDR3 DNA is TGTGCCAGCAGCTTAACCAACGGGTGTAGCTCAGATACGCAGTATTTT.

This chain connects TRBV25-1 to TRBJ1-5; TRBD1 matches at 11 bases. Germline V gives CDR1 MGHDK, CDR2 SYGVNS. J was trimmed by 2 bases and V by 4 bases; bases with no gene match: 4. This CDR3 comprises 16 residues. DNA of the CDR3: TGTGCCAGCAGTGGGACAGGGGGCTTGGGCAATCAGCCCCAGCATTTT. It specifies CASSGTGGLGNQPQHF.

The sample holds many counts of this clonotype. The chain recombines TRBV5-1 with TRBJ2-3, with a tentative D call TRBD1 (6 bases). Trimming took off 7 bases at V and 6 bases at J, with 15 bases between the two ends. CDR3 length equals 13 residues. Germline V gene sequence: CDR1 SGHRS, CDR2 YFSETQ. DNA of the CDR3: TGCGCCAGCGGAGATGTGACAGGTGATACGCAGTATTTT. It codes for CASGDVTGDTQYF.

The chain has TRBV7-9 and TRBJ1-1; the D is unclear. This CDR3 is built from 13 residues. V was cut by 3 bases and J by 8 bases, with 13 bases left in between. Germline V gives CDR1 SEHNR, CDR2 FQNEAQ (reference sequence). The CDR3 DNA sequence: TGTGCCAGCAGCTTTTCAGGTCAAGCCGAAGCTTTCTTT. This codes for CASSFSGQAEAFF.

The J gene is TRBJ2-2, the V gene TRBV7-2, with D unresolved. This CDR3 region has 15 residues. Germline loops: CDR1 SGHTA, CDR2 FQGNSA. V lost 3 bases and J 0 bases, leaving 8 bases between the germline ends. The CDR3 spells CASSFGATNTGELFF. In DNA, the CDR3 is TGTGCCAGCAGCTTCGGCGCAACGAACACCGGGGAGCTGTTTTTT. Supplemented by reference TRBV7-2 and TRBJ2-2, the full variable domain reads GAGVSQSPSNKVTEKGKDVELRCDPISGHTALYWYRQSLGQGLEFLIYFQGNSAPDKSGLPSDRFSAERTGGSVSTLTIQRTQQEDSAVYLCASSFGATNTGELFFGEGSRLTVL.

The J gene is TRBJ2-2, the V gene TRBV3-1; D possibly corresponds to TRBD1 (5 bases). Germline values: CDR1 LGHDT, CDR2 YNNKEL (reference sequence). Trimming took 0 bases from V and 2 from J, leaving 13 bases between them. The CDR3 spans 17 residues. CDR3 sequence: CASSQDQGRLNTGELFF. CDR3 bases: TGTGCCAGCAGCCAAGATCAGGGCAGGTTAAACACCGGGGAGCTGTTTTTT.

At least ten counts were recorded for this clonotype. The V call is TRBV7-2, the J call TRBJ2-5; D unclear. The V end lost 0 bases, the J end lost 5 bases, and 10 bases lay between the germline ends. The CDR3 has 14 amino acids. Germline V CDR1 and CDR2: SGHTA, FQGNSA. The CDR3 loop is CASSLALGGETQYF. The DNA of the CDR3 is TGTGCCAGCAGCTTAGCGCTTGGTGGCGAGACCCAGTACTTC.

In its sample, this clonotype was seen many times. The chain employs TRBV5-1 and TRBJ1-1; TRBD1 aligns across 8 bases. Germline CDR1 SGHRS, CDR2 YFSETQ. The junction had 2 bases not matched to a gene; V was cut back by 4 bases and J by 0 bases. CDR3 size: 14 residues. The CDR3 protein is CASSMGQVNTEAFF. The DNA of the CDR3 is TGCGCCAGCAGCATGGGACAGGTGAACACTGAAGCTTTCTTT.

There are a few counts of this clonotype. This chain joins TRBV28 and TRBJ1-1; D is perhaps TRBD1 (6 bases). Germline V gene data show CDR1 as MDHEN and CDR2 as SYDVKM. The CDR3 covers 14 residues. The V end was cut by 2 bases, the J end by 7 bases, with 14 bases between. As DNA, the CDR3 is TGTGCCAGCAGTTTAAAGGTGAGGGGGGATGAAGCTTTCTTT. Amino acid sequence: CASSLKVRGDEAFF.

This clonotype has just a few counts. The chain is built from TRBV12-3 or TRBV12-4 and TRBJ2-1, with a tentative D call TRBD1 (5 bases). Trimming pared 3 bases from V and 0 bases from J, leaving 9 bases between. This CDR3 spans 15 amino acids. The CDR3 DNA follows: TGTGCCAGCAGTTTTGTGCAGGGCTCCTACAATGAGCAGTTCTTC. This gives the protein CASSFVQGSYNEQFF.

With respect to this clonotype: It may be a read error: a sequence one base away is much more abundant. The rearrangement joins TRBV4-1 to TRBJ2-7; D possibly uses TRBD1 or TRBD2 (5 bases each). Trimming removed 4 bases from V and 5 bases from J, with 15 bases in between. The CDR3 covers 14 residues. Germline V gives CDR1 MGHRA, CDR2 YSYEKL. The CDR3 DNA reads TGCGCCAGCAGCCCAGGGTATATGGGGGACGAGCAGTACTTC. As protein: CASSPGYMGDEQYF.

This clonotype has ten or more counts. The chain is built from TRBV15 and TRBJ1-3, with TRBD1 as a possible D gene (5 bases). Per the germline V gene, CDR1 is LNHNV and CDR2 is YYDKDF (reference sequence). With 2 bases removed from V and 8 bases from J, the gap between germline ends came to 13 bases. This CDR3 has 14 amino acids. CDR3 region: CATSRTGTSDTIYF. The CDR3 DNA follows: TGTGCCACCAGCAGAACCGGGACGTCAGACACCATATATTTT.

The chain employs TRBV29-1 and TRBJ2-2; D could derive from TRBD1 or TRBD2 (5 bases each). Per the germline V gene, CDR1 is SQVTM and CDR2 is ANQGSEA. V was cut by 5 bases and J by 1 base, with 14 bases left in between. CDR3 size: 15 residues. The CDR3 region is CSVTSRGGNTGELFF. For the CDR3, the DNA is TGCAGCGTTACCAGTCGTGGGGGGAACACCGGGGAGCTGTTTTTT.

This clonotype was counted many times. The chain is built from TRBV24-1 and TRBJ2-5; 13 nucleotides agree with TRBD2. Germline V gene sequence: CDR1 KGHDR, CDR2 SFDVKD. This CDR3 is 18 amino acids long. Losses at the gene ends were 3 bases for V and 1 base for J; bases not matched to a gene: 7. CDR3 loop: CATSDRSLAGGPQETQYF. The CDR3, as DNA: TGTGCCACCAGTGATCGCTCACTAGCGGGAGGGCCCCAAGAGACCCAGTACTTC.

Many counts were recorded for this clonotype. This chain links TRBV28 with TRBJ2-1; D is undetermined. The CDR3 runs to 11 residues. The germline V gene encodes CDR1 MDHEN and CDR2 SYDVKM. V lost 5 bases and J 4 bases, leaving 3 bases between the germline ends. The CDR3 coding sequence is TGTGCCAGCAGTCGATACAATGAGCAGTTCTTC. It specifies CASSRYNEQFF.

The rearrangement joins TRBV4-1 to TRBJ2-1, with 8 positions matching TRBD2. From germline, CDR1 is MGHRA and CDR2 YSYEKL. The ends lost 3 bases at V and 5 bases at J; junction bases unmatched: 6. The CDR3 extends over 15 amino acids. Written as DNA, the CDR3 is TGCGCCAGCAGCCATCCCTCAGCGGGGGACAATGAGCAGTTCTTC. It specifies CASSHPSAGDNEQFF.

Many counts were recorded for this clonotype. This chain connects TRBV2 to TRBJ2-5, with 7 positions matching TRBD2. Per germline, CDR1 SNHLY and CDR2 FYNNEI. Trimming cost V 7 bases and J 6 bases; bases outside gene matches: 11. CDR3 size: 14 residues. CDR3 coding DNA: TGTGCCAGCACAAGGGAGGGTGAGAGCCAGACCCAGTACTTC. Amino acids: CASTREGESQTQYF.

Many counts were recorded for this clonotype. A junction boundary mismatches the germline segment, possibly from a read error. The V call is TRBV18, the J call TRBJ2-1; a weak D match, TRBD1 (6 bases). There are 15 residues in the CDR3. Looked up from germline, CDR1 is KGHSH and CDR2 is LQKENI. The CDR3 loop is CASSPRQDPYIEQFF. The CDR3 region has the DNA TGTGCCAGCTCACCAAGACAGGACCCCTACATTGAGCAGTTCTTC. The variable domain in full, completed from reference TRBV18 and TRBJ2-1, reads NAGVMQNPRHLVRRRGQEARLRCSPMKGHSHVYWYRQLPEEGLKFMVYLQKENIIDESGMPKERFSAEFPKEGPSILRIQQVVRGDSAAYFCASSPRQDPYIEQFFGPGTRLTVL.

This clonotype was detected many times. This chain uses TRBV15 with TRBJ2-2; D remains unclear. CDR1 and CDR2 from the germline V gene are LNHNV and YYDKDF (reference sequence). CDR3 size: 13 residues. The V end was cut by 7 bases, the J end by 3 bases, with 9 bases between. The CDR3 DNA sequence: TGTGCCACCACGGAAGGTTACACCGGGGAGCTGTTTTTT. This codes for CATTEGYTGELFF.

This clonotype showed up just a few times. This chain uses TRBV21-1 with TRBJ1-4. TRBV21-1 is given as a pseudogene. The CDR3 spans 16 residues. The CDR3 protein is CASSKETERVNEKLFF. In nucleotides, the CDR3 is TGTGCCAGCAGCAAAGAGACGGAGCGAGTAAATGAAAAACTGTTTTTT.

The CDR3 protein is CATGAAPQQPQHF. The DNA of the CDR3 is TGTGCCACGGGGGCCGCCCCCCAACAGCCCCAGCATTTT. V gene TRBV15 combines with J gene TRBJ1-5, with D possibly matching TRBD1 (6 bases). The CDR3 length is 13 residues. Deletions cut 9 bases from V and 7 bases from J, with 16 bases between. Germline assignment: CDR1 LNHNV and CDR2 YYDKDF (reference sequence).

The chain carries TRBV20-1 and TRBJ2-7; tentative D call: TRBD2 (5 bases). Per the germline V gene, CDR1 is DFQATT and CDR2 is SNEGSKA (reference sequence). V lost 0 bases, J lost 2 bases, and 8 bases lay in between. The CDR3 is 13 amino acids. The CDR3 DNA follows: TGCAGTGCTAGAGATGAGCGGACCTACGAGCAGTACTTC. Protein: CSARDERTYEQYF.

This clonotype occurred many times. This chain links TRBV6-2 or TRBV6-3 with TRBJ2-7, with TRBD2 matching over 8 bases. The ends lost 6 bases at V and 3 bases at J; junction bases unmatched: 13. Germline V lookup: CDR1 MNHEY, CDR2 SVGEGT. This CDR3 region has 16 residues. CDR3 in DNA: TGTGCCAGCAGCCCGCTTACCCCTACTAGCGGCTACGAGCAGTACTTC. This gives the protein CASSPLTPTSGYEQYF.